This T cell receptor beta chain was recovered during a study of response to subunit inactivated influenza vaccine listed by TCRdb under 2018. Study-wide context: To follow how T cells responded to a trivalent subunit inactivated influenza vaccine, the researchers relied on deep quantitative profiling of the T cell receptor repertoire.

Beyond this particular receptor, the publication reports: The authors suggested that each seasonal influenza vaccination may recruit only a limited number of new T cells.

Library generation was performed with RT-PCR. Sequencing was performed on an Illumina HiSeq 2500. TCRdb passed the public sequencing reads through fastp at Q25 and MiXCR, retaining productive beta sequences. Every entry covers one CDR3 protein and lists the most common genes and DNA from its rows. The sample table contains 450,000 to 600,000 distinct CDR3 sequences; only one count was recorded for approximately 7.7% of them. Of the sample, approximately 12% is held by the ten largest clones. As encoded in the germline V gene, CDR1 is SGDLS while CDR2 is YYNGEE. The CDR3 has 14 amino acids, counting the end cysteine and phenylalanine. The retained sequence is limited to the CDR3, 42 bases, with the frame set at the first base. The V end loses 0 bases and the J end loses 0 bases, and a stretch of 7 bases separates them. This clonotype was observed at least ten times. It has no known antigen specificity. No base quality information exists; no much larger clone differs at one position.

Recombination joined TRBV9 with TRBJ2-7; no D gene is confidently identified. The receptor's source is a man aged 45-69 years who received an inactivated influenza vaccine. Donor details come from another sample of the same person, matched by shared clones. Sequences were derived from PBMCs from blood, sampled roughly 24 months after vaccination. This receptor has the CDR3 CASSVAGYSYEQYF. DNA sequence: TGTGCCAGCAGCGTAGCGGGCTACTCCTACGAGCAGTACTTC.